These 14 T cell receptor beta chains share one sample of origin, sequenced in a study of T cells generated in artificial thymic organoids. Artificial thymic organoids aggregated human hematopoietic stem and progenitor cells with human DLL1-expressing MS5 murine stromal cells. FACS-sorted CD34+CD3- hematopoietic stem and progenitor cells, with residual T cells removed, seeded the organoids. Their recognized antigens are unknown. TCRalpha and TCRbeta libraries were amplified separately by semi-nested PCR with TRAC or TRBC reverse primers. TCRdb re-called the 5' RACE reads with MiXCR, one entry per CDR3 protein. Here the sample spans over 6,000 distinct CDR3 sequences, 20% to 30% being singletons. Sequencing used naive CD8+ T cells grown in artificial thymic organoids from cord blood stem and progenitor cells. The sample's subset: CD3+TCRalphabeta+CD8SP T cells; for blood, CD45RO-CCR7+ naive CD8+ T cells. The receptors here all came from a human donor who gave cord blood stem cells for thymic organoid culture, a cardiac surgery patient who gave postnatal thymus, or a blood donor (not recorded which).

V usage is TRBV9 and J usage is TRBJ2-7; tentative D call: TRBD2 (5 bases). V was shortened by 0 bases and J by 3 bases, with 16 bases between the two germline ends. This CDR3 has 16 residues. The germline V gene encodes CDR1 SGDLS and CDR2 YYNGEE. For the CDR3, the DNA is TGTGCCAGCAGCGTAGGAATTATGGGAGCCCACTACGAGCAGTACTTC. This translates into CASSVGIMGAHYEQYF. Supplemented by reference TRBV9 and TRBJ2-7, the full variable domain reads DSGVTQTPKHLITATGQRVTLRCSPRSGDLSVYWYQQSLDQGLQFLIQYYNGEERAKGNILERFSAQQFPDLHSELNLSSLELGDSALYFCASSVGIMGAHYEQYFGPGTRLTVT.

The chain employs TRBV4-2 and TRBJ2-7; perhaps TRBD2 as D (6 bases). Trimming shortened V by 3 bases and J by 3 bases, and 18 bases separated the two germline ends. Germline CDR1 and CDR2: LGHNA and YNFKEQ. The CDR3 has 16 residues. CDR3 amino acids: CASSQTGEGRDYEQYF. In nucleotides, the CDR3 is TGTGCCAGCAGCCAGACGGGAGAGGGAAGGGACTACGAGCAGTACTTC.

The CDR3: CASTPLRRGPYEQYF. CDR3 nucleotide sequence: TGTGCCAGCACCCCCCTCCGGAGGGGGCCCTACGAGCAGTACTTC. J is TRBJ2-7 and V is TRBV2; tentatively, D is TRBD1 (7 bases). The CDR3 has 15 amino acids. V was shortened by 7 bases and J by 2 bases, with 18 bases between the two germline ends. CDR1 is SNHLY, CDR2 FYNNEI, per germline.

The chain has TRBV12-3 or TRBV12-4 and TRBJ2-7, with TRBD1 matching 9 bases. V gave up 1 base and J gave up 1 base; unmatched junction bases: 2. This CDR3 has 15 residues. Here the CDR3 DNA reads TGTGCCAGCAGTTTAGGGGACAGGGTGTCCTACGAGCAGTACTTC. This translates into CASSLGDRVSYEQYF.

This clonotype qualifies as medium-sized. The rearrangement uses TRBV18 and TRBJ1-2; D is uncertain. This CDR3 is 15 amino acids long. Germline CDR1 is KGHSH and CDR2 is LQKENI. V lost 6 bases to trimming and J lost 4 bases, with 18 bases between them. The CDR3 region is CASSPTCTPLYGYTF. In DNA form, the CDR3 reads TGTGCCAGCTCCCCGACCTGCACTCCCCTCTATGGCTACACCTTC.

This chain connects TRBV4-2 to TRBJ2-7; D is uncertain. Germline V gives CDR1 LGHNA, CDR2 YNFKEQ. Deletions cut 1 base from V and 0 bases from J, with 7 bases between. This CDR3 is built from 14 residues. CDR3 region: CASSQGSCSYEQYF. Here the CDR3 DNA reads TGTGCCAGCAGCCAAGGTTCCTGCTCCTACGAGCAGTACTTC.

This clonotype was counted between two and nine times. The chain recombines TRBV28 with TRBJ2-7; 8 bases line up with TRBD1. V gave up 3 bases and J gave up 4 bases; unmatched junction bases: 5. The CDR3 loop spans 14 amino acids. CDR1 and CDR2 (germline): MDHEN, SYDVKM. This CDR3 is CASSFWTGWYEQYF. CDR3 DNA sequence: TGTGCCAGCAGTTTCTGGACAGGGTGGTACGAGCAGTACTTC.

This clonotype is medium-sized within its sample. The chain employs TRBV6-2 or TRBV6-3 and TRBJ2-7; no clear D gene. Deletions cut 6 bases from V and 2 bases from J, with 20 bases between. Germline V CDR1 and CDR2: MNHEY, SVGEGT. There are 16 residues in the CDR3. Here the CDR3 DNA reads TGTGCCAGCAGACTATCGGGCCCTACCAACCCCTACGAGCAGTACTTC. This sequence encodes CASRLSGPTNPYEQYF.

V usage is TRBV6-6 and J usage is TRBJ2-2; 12 positions match TRBD2. The length of the CDR3 is 17 residues. Trimming took 4 bases from V and 4 from J; bases not matched to a gene: 7. Germline V gene lookup returns CDR1 MNHNY and CDR2 SVGAGI (reference sequence). CDR3 in DNA: TGTGCCAGCAGTTCTCCTAGCGGGGGGGCCCCCACCGGGGAGCTGTTTTTT. Protein sequence: CASSSPSGGAPTGELFF.

This clonotype was seen a handful of times. A much larger clone lies one base from this, so it may be a read error. The V call is TRBV28, the J call TRBJ1-4, with D unclear. Trimming pared 5 bases from V and 5 bases from J, leaving 21 bases between. The CDR3 runs 17 residues. The germline CDR1 and CDR2 sequences are MDHEN and SYDVKM. The CDR3 region is CASSLPNLGEGNEKLFF. As DNA, the CDR3 is TGTGCCAGCAGTCTCCCCAACCTCGGGGAGGGCAATGAAAAACTGTTTTTT.

The chain couples TRBV24-1 to TRBJ2-5; no definite D call. The germline gives CDR1 KGHDR, CDR2 SFDVKD. The V and J ends lost 10 bases and 0 bases respectively, with 11 bases between them. This CDR3 comprises 13 residues. DNA for the CDR3: TGTGCCACAGGGTCTACGTACCAAGAGACCCAGTACTTC. Protein product: CATGSTYQETQYF.

DNA of the CDR3: TGTGCCAGCAGCCAATTCTCCGGGGCCGAGAAGGGGAACACTGAAGCTTTCTTT. This gives the protein CASSQFSGAEKGNTEAFF. The chain employs TRBV3-1 and TRBJ1-1; D may be TRBD1 (5 bases). CDR1 is LGHDT, CDR2 YNNKEL, per germline (reference sequence). CDR3 length equals 18 residues. V lost 2 bases and J lost 1, with 20 bases in between.

In its sample, this clonotype is medium-sized. V gene TRBV12-3 or TRBV12-4 combines with J gene TRBJ1-4, with D tentatively TRBD1 (6 bases). V lost 3 bases to trimming and J lost 1 base, with 9 bases between them. The CDR3 has 15 amino acids. The CDR3, as DNA: TGTGCCAGCAGTTTGGTGACAGGAACTAATGAAAAACTGTTTTTT. Protein sequence: CASSLVTGTNEKLFF.

This clonotype was seen a handful of times. The chain recombines TRBV7-3 with TRBJ2-5, with 9 bases identical to TRBD1. Germline lookup yields CDR1 SGHTA and CDR2 FQGTGA. V lost 4 bases to trimming and J lost 4 bases; unmatched junction nucleotides: 7. The CDR3 runs 15 residues. CDR3 DNA: TGTGCCAGCAGCTCCGGGACAGGGAGGGGAGAGACCCAGTACTTC. It specifies CASSSGTGRGETQYF.